Following are 14 T cell receptor beta chains from one sample sequenced in a study of control samples from healthy donors and cancer patients (dated by TCRdb to 2018 to 2021). Library creation used the immunoSEQ multiplex PCR assay. This immuneACCESS table, as held by TCRdb, lists in-frame sequences with V and J called but not all clones. Of the missing ones, under half trace to an unresolved V gene in checked studies; the others have no known cause. In all, the sample holds approximately 100,000 clones, and roughly 90% of those were seen once. The top ten hold approximately 8.4% of the sample. Sequenced input: blood. These receptor sequences come from a man between 25 and 39 years old in good health.

The V and J genes are TRBV7-9 and TRBJ2-3, with TRBD1 as a possible D gene (6 bases). The V end lost 8 bases, the J end lost 7 bases, and 22 bases lay between the germline ends. The V gene's germline CDR1 is SEHNR and CDR2 FQNEAQ (reference sequence). This CDR3 is built from 15 residues. CDR3: CASQAQGGRANTQYF. DNA for the CDR3: TGTGCCAGCCAGGCCCAAGGGGGTCGAGCGAATACGCAGTATTTT.

The chain couples TRBV5-4 to TRBJ2-7, with a possible D match to TRBD1 (6 bases). Trimming took 3 bases from V and 1 from J, leaving 14 bases between them. The CDR3 covers 15 residues. Germline values: CDR1 SGHNT, CDR2 YYREEE (reference sequence). The CDR3 loop reads CASSSRQAPSYEQYV. The CDR3 DNA reads as TGTGCCAGCAGCTCTCGACAGGCACCTTCCTACGAGCAGTACGTC.

This clone was seen only once. The CDR3 sequence: CASSDTIPFAKKNIQYF. The CDR3 coding sequence is TGTGCCAGCAGCGACACGATCCCATTTGCAAAGAAAAACATTCAGTACTTC. The J gene is TRBJ2-4, the V gene TRBV3-1 (or the pseudogene TRBV3-2); D gene ambiguous. V was cut by 5 bases and J by 4 bases, with 21 bases left in between. Per germline, CDR1 LGHDT and CDR2 YNNKEL (reference sequence). CDR3 size: 17 residues.

Only a few counts were recorded for this clone. The chain links TRBV7-9 to TRBJ1-2; D unclear. Per germline, CDR1 SEHNR and CDR2 FQNEAQ (reference sequence). The CDR3 has 10 residues. Trimming cost V 1 base and J 8 bases, with 2 bases left between them. CDR3 DNA sequence: TGTGCCAGCAGCTTAGGAGGCTACACCTTC. It translates to CASSLGGYTF.

This chain uses TRBV2 with TRBJ1-2; D gene unclear. The germline CDR1 and CDR2 sequences are SNHLY and FYNNEI. CDR3 length: 12 residues. V was pared by 10 bases and J by 7 bases, with 16 bases between. In DNA form, the CDR3 reads TGTGCCATATTACCAGGAATTTCTGGCTACACCTTC. Translation: CAILPGISGYTF.

V gene TRBV5-1 combines with J gene TRBJ1-3; 7 positions agree with TRBD1. Unmatched junction bases numbered 4, after V lost 3 bases and J lost 1 base. The germline gives CDR1 SGHRS, CDR2 YFSETQ. CDR3 length: 15 residues. The CDR3 sequence is CASSSQGKSGNTIYF. In DNA form, the CDR3 reads TGCGCCAGCAGCTCACAGGGGAAGTCTGGAAACACCATATATTTT.

This clone was seen a handful of times. The genes are TRBV4-2 and TRBJ2-3, with 7 bases fitting TRBD2. Germline lookup yields CDR1 LGHNA and CDR2 YNFKEQ. This CDR3 comprises 16 residues. Unmatched junction bases numbered 5, after V lost 1 base and J lost 1 base. CDR3 sequence: CASSQAPSGGTDTQYF. CDR3 nucleotides: TGTGCCAGCAGCCAAGCACCTAGCGGAGGCACAGATACGCAGTATTTT.

The chain joins TRBV19 to TRBJ1-5; D is possibly TRBD1 (5 bases). The germline V and J ends were trimmed by 3 bases and 2 bases, with 8 bases remaining between them. This CDR3 comprises 14 residues. CDR1 and CDR2 (germline): LNHDA, SQIVND (reference sequence). The CDR3 sequence: CASSMGDGNQPQHF. Written as DNA, the CDR3 is TGTGCCAGTAGTATGGGGGATGGCAATCAGCCCCAGCATTTT.

This clone has only one observation. The J gene is TRBJ2-1, the V gene TRBV5-5; D remains ambiguous. Germline V gene lookup returns CDR1 SGHKS and CDR2 YYEKEE (reference sequence). The length of the CDR3 is 17 residues. Trimming removed 0 bases at V and 3 bases at J, with 16 bases between. CDR3 sequence reads: CASSLVSGLSDYNEQFF. DNA for the CDR3: TGTGCCAGCAGCTTGGTTTCCGGCTTGTCAGACTACAATGAGCAGTTCTTC.

This clone was detected only a few times. The chain combines TRBV28 with TRBJ2-7; 8 bases align to TRBD2. Trimming cost V 6 bases and J 1 base; bases outside gene matches: 14. CDR1 MDHEN and CDR2 SYDVKM come from the germline V gene. This CDR3 is built from 17 residues. CDR3 sequence: CASSRGGTSFSSYEQYF. The DNA of the CDR3 is TGTGCCAGCAGCCGGGGAGGGACTAGTTTTAGTTCCTACGAGCAGTACTTC.

The CDR3 DNA is TGCGCCAGCAAAGCGGGAGGGCCAGATACGCAGTATTTT. Residues: CASKAGGPDTQYF. The rearrangement links TRBV5-1 to TRBJ2-3, with 10 bases fitting TRBD2. The germline V gene has CDR1 SGHRS and CDR2 YFSETQ. CDR3 length equals 13 residues. Trimming took 6 bases from V and 4 from J; bases not matched to a gene: 2.

The V and J genes are TRBV21-1 and TRBJ2-2; the D call in the table, TRBD1, was not verified against the DNA. TRBV21-1 is a recognized pseudogene. CDR3 length: 14 amino acids. DNA for the CDR3: TGTGCCAGCCCCCGGGACAGTAACACCGGGGAGCTGTTTTTT. Its protein is CASPRDSNTGELFF.

V usage is TRBV6-2 or TRBV6-3 and J usage is TRBJ2-6, with D perhaps TRBD1 or TRBD2 (5 bases each). Germline assignment: CDR1 MNHEY and CDR2 SVGEGT. The CDR3 sequence is 15 residues long. V lost 5 bases and J lost 3, with 11 bases in between. CDR3 DNA: TGTGCCAGCAGTGCCGAGGGGAGTGGGGCCAACGTCCTGACTTTC. It codes for CASSAEGSGANVLTF.

The chain joins TRBV19 to TRBJ1-5, with unresolved D. Germline V gene data show CDR1 as LNHDA and CDR2 as SQIVND (reference sequence). Trimming stripped 3 bases from V and 0 bases from J, with 0 bases between. The CDR3 consists of 12 residues. CDR3 nucleotides: TGTGCCAGTAGTATTAGCAATCAGCCCCAGCATTTT. Its protein is CASSISNQPQHF. The entire variable domain, with the rest obtained from reference TRBV19 and TRBJ1-5, is as follows: DGGITQSPKYLFRKEGQNVTLSCEQNLNHDAMYWYRQDPGQGLRLIYYSQIVNDFQKGDIAEGYSVSREKKESFPLTVTSAQKNPTAFYLCASSISNQPQHFGDGTRLSIL.